The entry below gives a single TCR beta chain sequence along with its context. Per the germline V gene, CDR1 is LGHNA and CDR2 is YSLEER. This CDR3 is built from 18 residues. J lost 5 bases, V lost 3 bases, and 11 bases had no gene match. This record belongs to a study of Ad26.COV2.S vaccination and SARS-CoV-2 variants. The wider study: Intramuscular Ad26.COV2.S at 5x10^10 or 1x10^11 viral particles.

Indicated treatment: some 20 received Ad26.COV2.S at low or high dose, single or two shots; 5 received placebo; per-sample allocation not given. Each sample was drawn 63 days after the first injection (of vaccine or placebo). The vaccine delivered Wuhan-strain SARS-CoV-2 spike through an Ad26 vector. Using immunoSEQ multiplex PCR, the repertoire was profiled, and TCRdb retains in-frame clones only, with some absent. Of roughly 320,000 clones detected, just over 85% appear once; the ten largest clones hold 1.5% to 2.5%. This sample comprised peripheral blood, obtained in a trial of Ad26.COV2.S vaccine versus placebo. The source is a person aged 18-65 years who received the Ad26.COV2.S COVID-19 vaccine or a placebo. V is TRBV4-3 and J is TRBJ2-3; 13 nucleotides line up with TRBD2. CDR3 amino acids: CASSQMGTSGARGDTQYF. DNA for the CDR3: TGCGCCAGCAGCCAGATGGGGACTAGCGGGGCCCGGGGAGATACGCAGTATTTT.